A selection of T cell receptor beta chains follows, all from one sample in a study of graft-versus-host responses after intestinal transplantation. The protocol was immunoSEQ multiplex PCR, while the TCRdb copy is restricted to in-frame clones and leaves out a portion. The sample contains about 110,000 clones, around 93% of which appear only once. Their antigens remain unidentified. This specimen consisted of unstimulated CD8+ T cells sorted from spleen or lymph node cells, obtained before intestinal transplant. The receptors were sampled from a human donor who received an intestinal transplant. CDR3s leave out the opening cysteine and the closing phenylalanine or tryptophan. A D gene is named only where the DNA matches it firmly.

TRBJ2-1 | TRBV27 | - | ASNLSRSHSYNEQF
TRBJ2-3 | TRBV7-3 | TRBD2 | ASSKVGTSGSADTQY
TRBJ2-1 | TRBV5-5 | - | ASTISSYNEQF
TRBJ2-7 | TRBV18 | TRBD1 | ASSPVDRDSEQY
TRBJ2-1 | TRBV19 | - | ASSLLLGAWNEQF
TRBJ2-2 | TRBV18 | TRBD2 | ASSPPPGLASTGELF
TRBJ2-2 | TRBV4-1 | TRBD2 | ASSHRTTSGENTGELF
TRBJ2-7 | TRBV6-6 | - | ASSDNYEQY
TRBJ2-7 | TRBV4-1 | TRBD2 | ASSQDEGGRAYEQY
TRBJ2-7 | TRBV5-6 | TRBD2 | ASSFYERELENEQY
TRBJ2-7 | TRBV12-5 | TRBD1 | ASGLVRDRAYEQY
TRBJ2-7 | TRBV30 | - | AWGGPEQY
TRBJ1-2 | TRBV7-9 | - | ASSLDRKEGYT
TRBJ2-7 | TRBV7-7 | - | ASSLVDSYEQY
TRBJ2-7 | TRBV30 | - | AWEDRKYEQY
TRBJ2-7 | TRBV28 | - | ASSLPGSDEQY
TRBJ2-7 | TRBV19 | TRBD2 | ASSGTSGSYEQY